Listed here are 24 T cell receptor beta chains from one sample, sequenced in a study of T-cell reconstitution after alpha-beta-depleted transplantation in children (dated by TCRdb to the mid-2010s). To prepare the library, PCR was applied. Sequencing instrument: Illumina HiSeq 2500. Molecular barcoding was employed in the preparation of TCR libraries, with unique molecular identifiers being used to normalize TCRbeta repertoire quantification. TCRdb cleaned the public reads at Q25 with fastp, built clones with MiXCR and kept in-frame beta chains. Under each unique CDR3 protein, matching rows form one entry showing the most common genes and DNA. The table for this sample lists about 610,000 distinct CDR3 sequences; roughly a tenth of them were counted only once. The ten largest make up 4% of the sample. This specimen was PBMCs from the stem cell graft donor, taken from the stem cell graft. Receptors were obtained from a human donor who donated a stem cell graft to a child with acute myeloid leukemia.

This chain links TRBV19 with TRBJ2-3; 12 bases align to TRBD2. The trim removed 8 bases at V and 3 bases at J, leaving 6 bases unmatched. The CDR3 spans 15 residues. Germline CDR1 LNHDA, CDR2 SQIVND (reference sequence). CDR3 sequence reads: CASGILAGGTDTQYF. In DNA form, the CDR3 reads TGTGCCAGTGGCATCCTAGCGGGAGGGACAGATACGCAGTATTTT.

This clonotype has just a few counts. J is TRBJ2-3 and V is TRBV7-2; maybe TRBD2 (6 bases). The ends were cut back, 4 bases at V and 5 bases at J, with 10 bases in the middle. The CDR3 has 13 amino acids. Germline values: CDR1 SGHTA, CDR2 FQGNSA. This chain's CDR3 is CASSSHGGDTQYF. DNA of the CDR3: TGTGCCAGCAGCTCCCACGGGGGAGATACGCAGTATTTT.

This clonotype was seen a few times. The V and J genes are TRBV10-3 and TRBJ2-3; tentative D call: TRBD2 (5 bases). The CDR3 runs to 14 residues. Germline V lookup: CDR1 ENHRY, CDR2 SYGVKD. V was cut by 7 bases and J by 1 base, with 12 bases left in between. CDR3 in amino acids: CAITEGRGTDTQYF. DNA of the CDR3: TGTGCCATCACAGAGGGAAGGGGCACAGATACGCAGTATTTT.

Only a few counts were recorded for this clonotype. This sequence joins TRBV12-3 or TRBV12-4 and TRBJ1-2, with D uncertain. CDR3 length equals 14 residues. V was shortened by 1 base and J by 4 bases, with 10 bases between the two germline ends. The CDR3 loop is CASSLVGIGYGYTF. CDR3 nucleotides: TGTGCCAGCAGTTTAGTGGGGATTGGCTATGGCTACACCTTC.

In regard to this clonotype: Since a much larger clone is just one base distant, this may be a read error. The rearrangement uses TRBV20-1 and TRBJ2-4, with D perhaps TRBD1 or TRBD2 (6 bases each). This CDR3 has 16 amino acids. Germline CDR1 reads DFQATT; CDR2 reads SNEGSKA (reference sequence). V was pared by 4 bases and J by 2 bases, with 18 bases between. The CDR3 is CSAKPLGGLSKNIQYF. The DNA for the CDR3 is TGCAGTGCTAAACCTCTAGGGGGGCTCTCCAAAAACATTCAGTACTTC.

The chain recombines TRBV7-2 with TRBJ2-7, with 13 bases fitting TRBD2. From germline, CDR1 is SGHTA and CDR2 FQGNSA. J gave up 7 bases and V 6 bases, and 3 bases lay outside the gene matches. The CDR3 loop spans 13 amino acids. CDR3 loop: CASRLAGGVEQYF. In DNA form, the CDR3 reads TGTGCCAGCAGACTAGCGGGGGGGGTGGAGCAGTACTTC.

This clonotype was seen more than once but under ten times. The V gene is TRBV12-3 or TRBV12-4, the J gene TRBJ1-5, with a weak D call TRBD1 (5 bases). The CDR3 consists of 15 residues. V was cut by 2 bases and J by 7 bases, with 15 bases left in between. Here the CDR3 DNA reads TGTGCCAGCAGTTTACAGGGTCCAGGTGAACAGCCCCAGCATTTT. This codes for CASSLQGPGEQPQHF.

In its sample, this clonotype was seen a few times. The chain uses TRBV2 and TRBJ1-4; no clear D. CDR3 length: 14 residues. Trimming removed 7 bases at V and 2 bases at J, with 11 bases between. CDR1 is SNHLY, CDR2 FYNNEI, per germline. The CDR3 sequence is CASKREFTNEKLFF. The CDR3 DNA reads TGTGCCAGCAAAAGGGAATTCACTAATGAAAAACTGTTTTTT.

V is TRBV12-3 or TRBV12-4 and J is TRBJ2-1; 7 nucleotides align to TRBD2. This CDR3 has 13 residues. V was pared by 3 bases and J by 6 bases, with 2 bases of the junction left unmatched. The CDR3 region has the DNA TGTGCCAGCAGTTTTTGGGGGGGCAATGAGCAGTTCTTC. Encoded protein: CASSFWGGNEQFF.

The CDR3 DNA reads as TGCGCCAGCAGCTTGGGCCCCCAGAATGAGCAGTTCTTC. It codes for CASSLGPQNEQFF. This chain connects TRBV5-1 to TRBJ2-1; no clear D. Germline-derived CDR1 and CDR2 are SGHRS and YFSETQ. The CDR3 is 13 residues long. The germline V and J ends were trimmed by 0 bases and 7 bases, with 8 bases remaining between them.

This clonotype was detected many times. The chain joins TRBV4-2 to TRBJ2-3, with 12 positions matching TRBD2. V lost 4 bases, J lost 5 bases, and 7 bases stayed unmatched. CDR1 and CDR2 from the germline V gene are LGHNA and YNFKEQ. The CDR3 covers 16 residues. The CDR3: CASSPLAGGPGDTQYF. CDR3 coding DNA: TGTGCCAGCAGCCCTCTAGCGGGAGGGCCGGGAGATACGCAGTATTTT.

This clonotype was counted a few times. In nucleotides, the CDR3 is TGCGCCAGCAGCACCCAAACCGGGTCAAGAGTTCAGTACTTC. Translating it yields CASSTQTGSRVQYF. The V gene is TRBV5-1, the J gene TRBJ2-4; D gene unclear. Per germline, CDR1 SGHRS and CDR2 YFSETQ. CDR3 length: 14 amino acids. Trimming stripped 4 bases from V and 11 bases from J, with 19 bases between.

This clonotype was counted only a few times. The CDR3 bases are TGTGCCAGCAGCCTAGGGACACTCTTCTCTGGGGCCAACGTCCTGACTTTC. Amino acids: CASSLGTLFSGANVLTF. The chain links TRBV3-1 to TRBJ2-6, with D tentatively TRBD1 (6 bases). The CDR3 runs to 17 residues. V was trimmed by 4 bases and J by 0 bases, leaving 13 bases between them. Germline CDR1 LGHDT, CDR2 YNNKEL (reference sequence).

This clonotype was seen at least ten times. The V call is TRBV7-9, the J call TRBJ2-7; D ambiguous. Germline V gene data show CDR1 as SEHNR and CDR2 as FQNEAQ (reference sequence). The CDR3 has 13 amino acids. Trimming cost V 5 bases and J 4 bases, with 12 bases left between them. CDR3 in amino acids: CASSPRLPYEQYF. The CDR3 DNA follows: TGTGCCAGCAGCCCCCGACTGCCTTACGAGCAGTACTTC.

This clonotype was found a few times. CDR3 protein: CSARATGRSASGQYF. In DNA form, the CDR3 reads TGCAGTGCTAGAGCCACGGGACGGTCCGCAAGTGGGCAGTACTTC. This rearrangement joins TRBV20-1 to TRBJ2-7, with D possibly being TRBD1 or TRBD2 (5 bases each). The CDR3 runs 15 residues. Germline-derived CDR1 and CDR2 are DFQATT and SNEGSKA (reference sequence). V lost 1 base to trimming and J lost 9 bases, with 22 bases between them.

This chain uses TRBV15 with TRBJ1-4, with D tentatively TRBD1 (5 bases). The CDR3 runs 15 residues. V was trimmed by 0 bases and J by 4 bases, leaving 9 bases between them. Germline lookup yields CDR1 LNHNV and CDR2 YYDKDF (reference sequence). The CDR3 loop reads CATSRDQGLNEKLFF. The CDR3 nucleotides are TGTGCCACCAGCAGAGACCAGGGACTTAATGAAAAACTGTTTTTT.

This clonotype turned up a few times. V gene TRBV20-1 combines with J gene TRBJ1-5; 9 nucleotides agree with TRBD1. This CDR3 region has 21 residues. J lost 4 bases, V lost 1 base, and 23 bases had no gene match. Germline V gene data show CDR1 as DFQATT and CDR2 as SNEGSKA (reference sequence). The CDR3 DNA is TGCAGTGCTAGAGGCCCGATCCCGGGACAGGGCGCAACGGAGAGAAATCAGCCCCAGCATTTT. It codes for CSARGPIPGQGATERNQPQHF.

This clonotype has more than one count but fewer than ten. The gene calls are TRBV20-1 and TRBJ2-1; 11 bases align to TRBD2. Looked up from germline, CDR1 is DFQATT and CDR2 is SNEGSKA (reference sequence). The V gene end was trimmed by 1 base and the J gene end by 12 bases; junction bases not matched to a gene: 11. CDR3 length: 15 residues. This CDR3 is CSARAGTSGRAPQFF. DNA of the CDR3: TGCAGTGCTAGAGCGGGGACTAGCGGCCGGGCCCCGCAGTTCTTC.

Ten or more counts support this clonotype. J is TRBJ2-3 and V is TRBV7-2, with 7 bases that match TRBD2. Germline lookup yields CDR1 SGHTA and CDR2 FQGNSA. CDR3 size: 15 residues. J gave up 5 bases and V 1 base, and 6 bases lay outside the gene matches. The CDR3 sequence is CASSLGGGIKDTQYF. The CDR3 DNA follows: TGTGCCAGCAGCTTAGGGGGGGGGATCAAAGATACGCAGTATTTT. The full variable domain, its missing parts supplied by reference TRBV7-2 and TRBJ2-3, is GAGVSQSPSNKVTEKGKDVELRCDPISGHTALYWYRQSLGQGLEFLIYFQGNSAPDKSGLPSDRFSAERTGGSVSTLTIQRTQQEDSAVYLCASSLGGGIKDTQYFGPGTRLTVL.

J is TRBJ1-3 and V is TRBV15; D is unclear. The CDR3 consists of 16 residues. Germline V gene lookup returns CDR1 LNHNV and CDR2 YYDKDF (reference sequence). V was clipped by 0 bases and J by 0 bases, with 9 bases between them. CDR3 amino acids: CATSRDIQLSGNTIYF. CDR3 in DNA: TGTGCCACCAGCAGAGACATACAGCTCTCTGGAAACACCATATATTTT. Together with reference TRBV15 and TRBJ1-3, the CDR3 gives the full variable domain: DAMVIQNPRYQVTQFGKPVTLSCSQTLNHNVMYWYQQKSSQAPKLLFHYYDKDFNNEADTPDNFQSRRPNTSFCFLDIRSPGLGDTAMYLCATSRDIQLSGNTIYFGEGSWLTVV.

This clonotype was observed at least ten times. The chain combines TRBV28 with TRBJ2-1; 9 positions match TRBD2. J was trimmed by 7 bases and V by 6 bases; bases with no gene match: 16. The CDR3 loop spans 17 amino acids. Per the germline V gene, CDR1 is MDHEN and CDR2 is SYDVKM. The chain's CDR3 is CASSSTRTLAGWNEQFF. In DNA form, the CDR3 reads TGTGCCAGCAGCTCCACCCGTACCCTAGCGGGGTGGAATGAGCAGTTCTTC.

As concerns this clonotype: The CDR3 does not end in the conserved phenylalanine or tryptophan, so this is likely a read error. This sequence joins TRBV9 and TRBJ1-1; D remains ambiguous. V lost 0 bases, J lost 1 base, and 4 bases lay in between. CDR1 and CDR2 from the germline V gene are SGDLS and YYNGEE. The CDR3 loop spans 13 amino acids. The CDR3 DNA reads as TGTGCCAGCAGCGTAGGACCGAACACTGAAGCTTTCTAT. Translated, it gives CASSVGPNTEAFY.

The chain couples TRBV20-1 to TRBJ2-1, with D perhaps matching TRBD1 (6 bases). Trimming pared 3 bases from V and 4 bases from J, leaving 19 bases between. Germline V CDR1 and CDR2: DFQATT, SNEGSKA (reference sequence). This CDR3 is 16 amino acids long. The CDR3 loop reads CSARVPTGQNYNEQFF. CDR3 DNA sequence: TGCAGTGCTAGGGTACCGACGGGACAAAATTACAATGAGCAGTTCTTC.

The rearrangement links TRBV30 to TRBJ2-6, with D uncertain. V was shortened by 2 bases and J by 5 bases, with 1 base between the two germline ends. The CDR3 has 11 amino acids. Germline V gene data show CDR1 as GTSNPN and CDR2 as SVGIG (reference sequence). The CDR3 nucleotides are TGTGCCTGGAGTCGGGCCAACGTCCTGACTTTC. Its protein product is CAWSRANVLTF.